This TCR beta chain came from a study of blood T cell repertoires in COVID-19. Study details: There were acute and convalescent COVID-19 samples, and they came from the United States, Italy and Spain. T cells, B-cell-depleted T cells, or PBMCs supplied cDNA or gDNA.

Residents of about two dozen US areas, aged about 18 to 95 years, made up the participants. Clones were sequenced by immunoSEQ multiplex PCR, and TCRdb holds only the in-frame ones, with some missing. The table has hundreds of thousands of clones, 70% to 85% seen once; the top ten hold 3% to 4%. CDR3 length: 13 residues. V lost 5 bases to trimming and J lost 7 bases; unmatched junction nucleotides: 8. The V and J genes are TRBV12-3 or TRBV12-4 and TRBJ2-7; the match to TRBD1 covers 7 bases. Sequencing input: PBMCs or T cells enriched from blood (not recorded which). This sequence originates from a woman aged 55-69 years who had recovered from COVID-19. CDR3 amino acids: CASSPRQGVEQYF. The CDR3 nucleotides read TGTGCCAGCAGTCCCAGACAGGGAGTAGAGCAGTACTTC.